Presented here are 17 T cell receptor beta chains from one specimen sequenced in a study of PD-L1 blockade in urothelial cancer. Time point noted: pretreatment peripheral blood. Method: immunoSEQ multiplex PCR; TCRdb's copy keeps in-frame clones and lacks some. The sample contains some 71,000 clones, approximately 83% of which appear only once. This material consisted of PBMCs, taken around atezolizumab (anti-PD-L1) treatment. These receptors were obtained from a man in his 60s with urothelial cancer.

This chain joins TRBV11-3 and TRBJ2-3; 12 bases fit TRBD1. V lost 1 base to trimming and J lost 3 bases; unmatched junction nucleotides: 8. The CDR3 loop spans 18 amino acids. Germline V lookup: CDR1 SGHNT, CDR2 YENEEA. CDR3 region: CASSLAGTGGARTDTQYF. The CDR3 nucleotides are TGTGCCAGCAGCTTAGCGGGGACAGGGGGCGCGAGGACAGATACGCAGTATTTT.

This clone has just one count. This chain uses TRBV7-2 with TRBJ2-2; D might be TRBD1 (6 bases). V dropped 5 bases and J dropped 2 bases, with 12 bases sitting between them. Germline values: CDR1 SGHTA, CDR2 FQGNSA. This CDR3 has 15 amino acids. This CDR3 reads CASSQRTVNTGELFF. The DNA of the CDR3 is TGTGCCAGCAGCCAAAGGACAGTTAACACCGGGGAGCTGTTTTTT.

Here the CDR3 DNA reads TGTGCCAGCAGCGGCTCGGCGCGGGGACCCCTATTGCGGGAGCAGTACTTC. This codes for CASSGSARGPLLREQYF. The chain has TRBV7-9 and TRBJ2-7, with a weak D call TRBD2 (6 bases). Germline CDR1 and CDR2: SEHNR and FQNEAQ (reference sequence). This CDR3 has 17 residues. Trimming took 5 bases from V and 7 from J, leaving 27 bases between them. Supplemented by reference TRBV7-9 and TRBJ2-7, the full variable domain reads DTGVSQNPRHKITKRGQNVTFRCDPISEHNRLYWYRQTLGQGPEFLTYFQNEAQLEKSRLLSDRFSAERPKGSFSTLEIQRTEQGDSAMYLCASSGSARGPLLREQYFGPGTRLTVT.

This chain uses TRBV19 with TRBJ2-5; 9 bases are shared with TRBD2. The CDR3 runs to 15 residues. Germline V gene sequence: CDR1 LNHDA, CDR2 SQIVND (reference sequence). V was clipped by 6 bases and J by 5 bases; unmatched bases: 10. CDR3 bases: TGTGCCAGTAGCAGACTAGCGGTCCCGGTGGAGACCCAGTACTTC. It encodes CASSRLAVPVETQYF.

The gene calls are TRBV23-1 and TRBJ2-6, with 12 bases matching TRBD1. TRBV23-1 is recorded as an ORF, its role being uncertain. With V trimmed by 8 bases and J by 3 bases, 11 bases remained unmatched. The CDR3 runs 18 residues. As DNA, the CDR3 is TGCGCCAGCCTCGTAGGGGACAGGGGGCAGAGTGGGGCCAACGTCCTGACTTTC. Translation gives CASLVGDRGQSGANVLTF.

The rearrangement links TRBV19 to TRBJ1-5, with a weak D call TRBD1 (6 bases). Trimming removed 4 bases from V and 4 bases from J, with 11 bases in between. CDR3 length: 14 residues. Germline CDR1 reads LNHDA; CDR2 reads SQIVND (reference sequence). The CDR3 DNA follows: TGTGCCAGTAGTAACAGACAGGCTAATCAGCCCCAGCATTTT. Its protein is CASSNRQANQPQHF.

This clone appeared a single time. The CDR3 nucleotides are TGTGCCAGTAGTATTGAAGGGGGCTTATACGAGCAGTACTTC. It yields the protein CASSIEGGLYEQYF. This rearrangement joins TRBV19 to TRBJ2-7, with 7 bases fitting TRBD1. V lost 3 bases, J lost 4 bases, and 6 bases stayed unmatched. The CDR3 sequence is 14 residues long. Germline assignment: CDR1 LNHDA and CDR2 SQIVND (reference sequence).

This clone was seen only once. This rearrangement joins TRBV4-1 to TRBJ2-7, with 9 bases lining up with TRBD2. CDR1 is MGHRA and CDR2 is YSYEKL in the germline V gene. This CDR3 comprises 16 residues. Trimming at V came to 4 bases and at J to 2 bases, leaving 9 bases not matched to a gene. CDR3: CASSLTSGPTPYEQYF. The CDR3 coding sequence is TGCGCCAGCAGCCTAACTAGCGGGCCTACCCCCTACGAGCAGTACTTC.

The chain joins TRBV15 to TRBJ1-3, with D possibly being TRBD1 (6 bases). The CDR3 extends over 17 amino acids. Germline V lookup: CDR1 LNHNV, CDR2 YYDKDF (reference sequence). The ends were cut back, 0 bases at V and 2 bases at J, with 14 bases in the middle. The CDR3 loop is CATSRDRQDRPGNTIYF. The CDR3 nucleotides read TGTGCCACCAGCAGAGACAGGCAGGACAGACCTGGAAACACCATATATTTT.

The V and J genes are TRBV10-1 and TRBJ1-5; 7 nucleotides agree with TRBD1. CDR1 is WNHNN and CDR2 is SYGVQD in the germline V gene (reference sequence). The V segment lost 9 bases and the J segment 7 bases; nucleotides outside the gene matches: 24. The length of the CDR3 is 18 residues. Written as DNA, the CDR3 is TGCGCCAGTCCTCCACACAATCTGGACAGGTTAATGGGGCAGCCCCAGCATTTT. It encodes CASPPHNLDRLMGQPQHF.

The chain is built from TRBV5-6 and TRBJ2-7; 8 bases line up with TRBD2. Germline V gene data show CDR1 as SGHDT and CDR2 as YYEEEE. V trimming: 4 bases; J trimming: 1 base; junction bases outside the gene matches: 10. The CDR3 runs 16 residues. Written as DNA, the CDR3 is TGTGCCAGCAGCAGACCCGGGGGGGCCGTATCCTACGAGCAGTACTTC. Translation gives CASSRPGGAVSYEQYF. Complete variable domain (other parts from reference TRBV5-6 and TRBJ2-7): DAGVTQSPTHLIKTRGQQVTLRCSPKSGHDTVSWYQQALGQGPQFIFQYYEEEERQRGNFPDRFSGHQFPNYSSELNVNALLLGDSALYLCASSRPGGAVSYEQYFGPGTRLTVT.

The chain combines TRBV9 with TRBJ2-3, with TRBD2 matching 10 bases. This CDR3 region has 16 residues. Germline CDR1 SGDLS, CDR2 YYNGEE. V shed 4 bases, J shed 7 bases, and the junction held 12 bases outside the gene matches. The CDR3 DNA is TGTGCCAGCAGCCAAATCCCAGCGGGGGGGCGGAATACGCAGTATTTT. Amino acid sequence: CASSQIPAGGRNTQYF. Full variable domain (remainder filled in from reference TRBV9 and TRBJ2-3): DSGVTQTPKHLITATGQRVTLRCSPRSGDLSVYWYQQSLDQGLQFLIQYYNGEERAKGNILERFSAQQFPDLHSELNLSSLELGDSALYFCASSQIPAGGRNTQYFGPGTRLTVL.

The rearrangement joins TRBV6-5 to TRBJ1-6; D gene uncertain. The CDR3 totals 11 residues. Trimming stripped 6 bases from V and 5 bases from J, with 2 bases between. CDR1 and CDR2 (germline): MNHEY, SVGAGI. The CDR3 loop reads CASSDNSPLHF. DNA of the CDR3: TGTGCCAGCAGCGATAATTCACCCCTCCACTTT.

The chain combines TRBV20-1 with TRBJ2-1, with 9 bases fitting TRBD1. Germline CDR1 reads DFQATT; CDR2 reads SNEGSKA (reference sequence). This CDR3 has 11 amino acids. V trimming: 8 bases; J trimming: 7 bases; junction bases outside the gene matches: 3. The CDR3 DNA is TGCAGTATCGGACAGGGGAATGAGCAGTTCTTC. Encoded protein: CSIGQGNEQFF.

In DNA, the CDR3 is TGTGCCACTTGCCCTGTCGGGACAGCGCTTGGCTACACCTTC. Its translation is CATCPVGTALGYTF. The chain employs TRBV6-1 and TRBJ1-2; 7 bases are shared with TRBD1. J gave up 7 bases and V 10 bases, and 15 bases lay outside the gene matches. Germline values: CDR1 MNHNS, CDR2 SASEGT. The CDR3 extends over 14 amino acids.

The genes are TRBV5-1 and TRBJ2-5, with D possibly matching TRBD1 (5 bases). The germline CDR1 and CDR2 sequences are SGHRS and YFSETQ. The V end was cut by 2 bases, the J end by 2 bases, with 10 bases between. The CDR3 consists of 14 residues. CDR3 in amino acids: CASSFQGGQETQYF. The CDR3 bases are TGCGCCAGCAGCTTCCAGGGTGGGCAAGAGACCCAGTACTTC.

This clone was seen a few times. The CDR3: CASSGALTDTQYF. In DNA, the CDR3 is TGTGCCAGCAGTGGGGCCCTAACAGATACGCAGTATTTT. The chain uses TRBV6-1 and TRBJ2-3; D uncertain. The CDR3 is 13 residues long. The ends were cut back, 4 bases at V and 3 bases at J, with 8 bases in the middle. Germline values: CDR1 MNHNS, CDR2 SASEGT.